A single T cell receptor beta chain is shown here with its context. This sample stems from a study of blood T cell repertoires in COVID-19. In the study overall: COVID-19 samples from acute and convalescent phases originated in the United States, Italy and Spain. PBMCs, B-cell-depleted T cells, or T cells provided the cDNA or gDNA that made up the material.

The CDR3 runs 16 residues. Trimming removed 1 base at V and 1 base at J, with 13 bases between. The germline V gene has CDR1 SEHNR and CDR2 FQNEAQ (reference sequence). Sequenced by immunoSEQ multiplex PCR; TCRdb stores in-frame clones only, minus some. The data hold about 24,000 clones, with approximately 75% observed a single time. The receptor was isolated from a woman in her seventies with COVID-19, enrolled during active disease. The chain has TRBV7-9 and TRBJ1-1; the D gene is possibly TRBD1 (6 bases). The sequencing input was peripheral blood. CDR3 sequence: CASSLVGGRTNTEAFF. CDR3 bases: TGTGCCAGCAGCTTAGTAGGGGGACGAACGAACACTGAAGCTTTCTTT.